The clone carrying this TCR beta chain was seen just once. Antigen unknown. This specimen belongs to a study of CD4 T cells in relation to SARS-CoV-2 and coronaviruses. Study findings and constraints: SARS-CoV-2-driven expansion was significantly weaker in crossreactive than monoreactive clones.

Generated by immunoSEQ multiplex PCR, the TCRdb table keeps only in-frame clones and is missing some. The sample includes tens of thousands of clones, approximately 94% of them seen just once. Before the COVID-19 pandemic, during about 2011-2019, CD4+ T cells were taken from unexposed donors. CDR1 and CDR2 from the germline V gene are MNHNS and SASEGT. There are 15 residues in the CDR3. V was pared by 0 bases and J by 2 bases, with 10 bases between. The receptor was isolated from a human donor in good health. The V gene is TRBV6-1, the J gene TRBJ2-5; tentatively, D is TRBD1 (7 bases). The sample taken for sequencing was naive CD4+ T cells from PBMCs. Regarding subset: naive CD4+ T cells isolated by negative enrichment. The CDR3 reads CASSEAGGQQETQYF. Written as DNA, the CDR3 is TGTGCCAGCAGTGAAGCGGGGGGACAGCAAGAGACCCAGTACTTC.